This entry concerns a single T cell receptor (beta chain). Antigen specificity is unknown. The data originate from a study of T cell responses to AZD1222 COVID-19 vaccine. Some clones are missing from TCRdb's copy, which holds only in-frame ones; the method was immunoSEQ multiplex PCR. The data contain 100,000 to 150,000 clones, around 85% of them singletons. Whole-study findings and limits: Regions 160-218 and 743-854 held dominance among vaccine-associated CD4 TCRs, which spanned spike. Baseline serostatus was positive in only five to seven AZD1222 recipients. Mostly white British, mostly female donors; authors suggested clonal diversity may be underestimated. No day 14 peak samples; only post-peak repertoires were characterized.

V lost 3 bases and J lost 4, with 12 bases in between. Germline V gene data show CDR1 as MDHEN and CDR2 as SYDVKM. The CDR3 contains 15 residues. The V gene is TRBV28, the J gene TRBJ1-4, with unresolved D. The source material was peripheral blood, sampled 28 days after the second AZD1222 dose. The source of this sequence is an adult who received the AZD1222 COVID-19 vaccine. The CDR3 spells CASSFAGVSNEKLFF. CDR3 nucleotide sequence: TGTGCCAGCAGTTTCGCCGGGGTTAGTAATGAAAAACTGTTTTTT.